In this sample, the clone carrying this TCR beta chain turned up once. Its antigen is as yet unknown. V lost 5 bases, J lost 7 bases, and 17 bases lay in between. The CDR3 runs to 14 residues. This record comes from a study of T cell repertoires in cytomegalovirus infection. Study in general: Matching HLA type and CMV infection were both indicated by public TCR beta signatures.

Each CDR3 protein is one row after TCRdb ran MiXCR on the reads. The sample shows roughly 990,000 distinct CDR3 sequences, around 29% of them seen only once. Study results and limitations: Frequencies of public TCR beta families were cumulated, and this identified carriers of CMV plus the relevant HLA. The ex vivo response was dominated by HLA-C-restricted CMV-specific TCR beta clonotypes.

The receptor was isolated from a human donor in good health (CMV status not recorded). Some clones in this sample may be carry-over from other donors' samples. V usage is TRBV12-3 or TRBV12-4 and J usage is TRBJ1-1, with D possibly TRBD1 on 5 matching bases. This specimen consisted of cultured CD8+ T cells from PBMCs, obtained from culture after CMV antigen stimulation. The CDR3 DNA is TGTGCCAGCAGTCACAAGACGGTTGGGGGTGAAGCTTTCTTT. It specifies CASSHKTVGGEAFF.